A selection of T cell receptor beta chains follows, all from one sample in a study of T cells in Graves' hyperthyroidism and ophthalmopathy. TCRdb re-called the multiplex PCR reads with MiXCR, one entry per CDR3 protein. The sample lists hundreds of thousands of distinct CDR3 sequences; approximately 13% were seen once. Sequenced material: blood. All receptors come from a woman aged 18-30 years with Graves' hyperthyroidism. Each CDR3 is given with its conserved first and last residue. The D gene is left open where the match is weak. Rows may omit the clone size; those that give it use once, few, many or a size class.

d_gene	j_gene	abundance	v_gene	CDR3aa	CDR3nt
TRBD2	TRBJ2-7	many	TRBV6-1	CASSESSGSDEQYF	TGTGCCAGCAGTGAATCTAGCGGGAGCGACGAGCAGTACTTC
.	TRBJ2-5	.	TRBV6-2/TRBV6-3	CASSRGTSSETQYF	TGTGCCAGCAGCCGCGGGACTTCCTCGGAGACCCAGTACTTC
.	TRBJ2-5	many	TRBV9	CASSVGAELQETQYF	TGTGCCAGCAGCGTAGGAGCGGAGCTGCAAGAGACCCAGTACTTC
.	TRBJ2-3	many	TRBV20-1	CSAKHPSVDTQYF	TGCAGTGCTAAGCACCCGAGTGTAGATACGCAGTATTTT
.	TRBJ1-4	few	TRBV7-8	CASSIEGGGQKLFF	TGTGCCAGCAGCATAGAGGGGGGGGGACAAAAACTGTTTTTT
.	TRBJ1-2	few	TRBV6-1	CAGAAGSRTNYGYTF	TGTGCCGGCGCAGCAGGATCAAGGACCAACTATGGCTACACCTTC
.	TRBJ2-7	many	TRBV18	CASSPTRTAASYEQYF	TGTGCCAGCTCACCGACGAGGACAGCAGCCTCCTACGAGCAGTACTTC
TRBD2	TRBJ2-7	many	TRBV11-1	CASNLAGGSYEQYF	TGTGCCAGCAACCTAGCGGGGGGCTCCTACGAGCAGTACTTC
.	TRBJ1-1	many	TRBV7-9	CASTAVGEAFF	TGTGCCAGCACCGCCGTTGGGGAAGCTTTCTTT
TRBD1	TRBJ2-5	many	TRBV29-1	CSVDQGQGDGTQYF	TGCAGCGTTGACCAGGGACAGGGTGACGGGACCCAGTACTTC
.	TRBJ2-7	few	TRBV13	CASSLWGDTYEQYF	TGTGCCAGCAGCTTATGGGGGGACACCTACGAGCAGTACTTC
TRBD1	TRBJ2-2	many	TRBV2	CASSPQGQITGELFF	TGTGCCAGCAGCCCCCAGGGACAGATCACCGGGGAGCTGTTTTTT
.	TRBJ2-2	many	TRBV28	CASSLREFELFF	TGTGCCAGCAGTTTGAGGGAGTTTGAGCTGTTTTTT
TRBD1	TRBJ1-2	many	TRBV5-8	CASSLTTGDGYTF	TGTGCCAGCAGCTTGACTACAGGGGATGGCTACACCTTC
TRBD1	TRBJ1-2	.	TRBV2	CASTGQSIGGEGYTF	TGTGCCAGCACGGGACAGAGCATCGGAGGTGAAGGCTACACCTTC
.	TRBJ2-3	many	TRBV20-1	CSAQTTLASDTQYF	TGCAGTGCTCAGACGACTTTGGCCTCAGATACGCAGTATTTT
.	TRBJ2-5	many	TRBV7-2	CASSGTYQETQYF	TGTGCCAGCAGCGGGACTTACCAAGAGACCCAGTACTTC
.	TRBJ2-6	.	TRBV20-1	CSARDRPGGQKSSGANVLTF	TGCAGTGCTAGAGACAGGCCGGGGGGACAGAAATCCTCTGGGGCCAACGTCCTGACTTTC
TRBD1	TRBJ2-7	many	TRBV2	CASSEQGETYEQYF	TGTGCCAGCAGTGAGCAGGGGGAAACCTACGAGCAGTACTTC
TRBD2	TRBJ2-3	many	TRBV20-1	CSATLAGGPTDTQYF	TGCAGTGCTACCCTAGCGGGAGGGCCGACAGATACGCAGTATTTT
.	TRBJ2-1	many	TRBV5-1	CASSLGVEQFF	TGCGCCAGCAGCTTAGGGGTAGAGCAGTTCTTC
.	TRBJ1-1	.	TRBV9	CASSGLQEMNTEAFF	TGTGCCAGCAGCGGGCTACAGGAGATGAACACTGAAGCTTTCTTT
TRBD1	TRBJ1-4	few	TRBV7-9	CASRSPQGAGEKLFF	TGTGCCAGCAGGTCCCCACAGGGGGCGGGGGAAAAACTGTTTTTT
.	TRBJ2-7	many	TRBV27	CASSLAGVDEQYF	TGTGCCAGCAGTTTAGCGGGTGTCGACGAGCAGTACTTC
TRBD1	TRBJ1-5	.	TRBV20-1	CSATGQGFYSNQPQHF	TGCAGTGCTACGGGACAGGGGTTCTATAGCAATCAGCCCCAGCATTTT
.	TRBJ1-2	many	TRBV28	CASSLEGISWYTF	TGTGCCAGCAGTTTAGAAGGGATTTCCTGGTACACCTTC
TRBD1	TRBJ1-1	many	TRBV12-5	CASGLAVQGAGTEAFF	TGTGCTAGTGGTTTGGCCGTACAGGGGGCAGGGACTGAAGCTTTCTTT
TRBD2	TRBJ2-2	many	TRBV12-3/TRBV12-4	CASRGGRIGELFF	TGTGCCAGCAGGGGGGGGAGAATCGGGGAGCTGTTTTTT
.	TRBJ1-1	many	TRBV29-1	CSVAGPSRTEAFF	TGCAGCGTTGCTGGCCCCTCACGCACTGAAGCTTTCTTT
.	TRBJ2-3	many	TRBV5-6	CASSLEVVGGGASTDTQYF	TGTGCCAGCAGCTTGGAGGTCGTTGGGGGCGGTGCTAGCACAGATACGCAGTATTTT
.	TRBJ1-3	.	TRBV29-1	CSVKSVPSGNTIYF	TGCAGCGTGAAAAGCGTTCCCTCTGGAAACACCATATATTTT
TRBD1	TRBJ1-2	many	TRBV6-2/TRBV6-3	CASAPGTGQGAGNGYTF	TGTGCCAGCGCCCCCGGAACCGGACAGGGGGCTGGGAATGGCTACACCTTC
TRBD1	TRBJ2-1	many	TRBV6-1	CASSEWAGGFNEQFF	TGTGCCAGCAGTGAATGGGCAGGGGGCTTCAATGAGCAGTTCTTC
.	TRBJ1-6	few	TRBV7-3	CASSLGGTNSPLHF	TGTGCCAGCAGCCTCGGTGGAACTAATTCACCCCTCCACTTT
TRBD2	TRBJ2-7	many	TRBV28	CASRGGTGSTYEQYF	TGTGCCAGCAGGGGGGGGACGGGATCTACATACGAGCAGTACTTC
.	TRBJ2-2	.	TRBV24-1	CATNGQGEDTGELFF	TGTGCCACCAATGGACAAGGGGAGGACACCGGGGAGCTGTTTTTT
.	TRBJ2-3	many	TRBV6-1	CASSSPGDTDTQYF	TGTGCCAGCAGTAGCCCAGGGGACACAGATACGCAGTATTTT
.	TRBJ2-7	many	TRBV28	CASSFPQGRYEQYF	TGTGCCAGCAGTTTCCCCCAAGGGCGTTACGAGCAGTACTTC
.	TRBJ1-2	.	TRBV20-1	CSADLGVGDGYTF	TGCAGTGCTGACCTGGGGGTCGGAGATGGCTACACCTTC
.	TRBJ2-2	many	TRBV27	CASRDTNTGELFF	TGTGCCAGCCGGGACACCAACACCGGGGAGCTGTTTTTT
TRBD1	TRBJ1-6	few	TRBV20-1	CSATLTGGSYNSPLHF	TGCAGTGCTACGCTCACAGGGGGCTCCTATAATTCACCCCTCCACTTT
.	TRBJ2-5	many	TRBV12-3/TRBV12-4	CASSDRPTQETQYF	TGTGCCAGCAGTGACAGGCCTACCCAAGAGACCCAGTACTTC
TRBD2	TRBJ2-5	many	TRBV6-1	CASSANVGGGETQYF	TGTGCCAGCAGTGCAAACGTTGGGGGGGGAGAGACCCAGTACTTC
.	TRBJ1-2	.	TRBV28	CASSNGQYYGYTF	TGTGCCAGCAGCAACGGACAGTACTATGGCTACACCTTC
.	TRBJ1-1	many	TRBV12-3/TRBV12-4	CASHGGGNTEAFF	TGTGCCTCCCACGGAGGGGGTAACACTGAAGCTTTCTTT
.	TRBJ2-7	few	TRBV12-3/TRBV12-4	CASRRDGVYEQYF	TGTGCCAGCCGGAGGGACGGAGTCTACGAGCAGTACTTC
.	TRBJ2-7	.	TRBV20-1	CSARDPGSSYEQYF	TGCAGTGCTAGAGATCCGGGGAGCTCCTACGAGCAGTACTTC
TRBD1	TRBJ1-4	many	TRBV15	CATRRQGATNEKLFF	TGTGCCACCCGCCGACAGGGAGCAACTAATGAAAAACTGTTTTTT